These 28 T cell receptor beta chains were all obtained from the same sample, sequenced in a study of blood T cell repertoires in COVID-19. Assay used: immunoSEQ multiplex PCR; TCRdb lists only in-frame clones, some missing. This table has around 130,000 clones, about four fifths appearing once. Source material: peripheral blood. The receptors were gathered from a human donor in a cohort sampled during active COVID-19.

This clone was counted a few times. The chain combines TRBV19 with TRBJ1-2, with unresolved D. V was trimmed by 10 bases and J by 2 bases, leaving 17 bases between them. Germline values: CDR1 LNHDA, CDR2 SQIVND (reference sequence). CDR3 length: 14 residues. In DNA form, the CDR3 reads TGTGCCACAAGCCAGGCATGGCGAAACTATGGCTACACCTTC. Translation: CATSQAWRNYGYTF.

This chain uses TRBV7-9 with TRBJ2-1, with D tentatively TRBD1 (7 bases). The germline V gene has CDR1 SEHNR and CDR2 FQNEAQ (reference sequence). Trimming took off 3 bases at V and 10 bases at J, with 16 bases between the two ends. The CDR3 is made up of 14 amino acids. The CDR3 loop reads CASSLEGQIKEQFF. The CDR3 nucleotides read TGTGCCAGCAGCTTGGAGGGACAGATAAAGGAGCAGTTCTTC.

The CDR3 coding sequence is TGTGCCAGCAGCTTGGCAGGAGGGAGCTCCTACAATGAGCAGTTCTTC. Amino acids: CASSLAGGSSYNEQFF. The chain employs TRBV5-4 and TRBJ2-1; D is possibly TRBD2 (6 bases). There are 16 residues in the CDR3. V lost 0 bases to trimming and J lost 0 bases, with 10 bases between them. The germline CDR1 and CDR2 sequences are SGHNT and YYREEE (reference sequence).

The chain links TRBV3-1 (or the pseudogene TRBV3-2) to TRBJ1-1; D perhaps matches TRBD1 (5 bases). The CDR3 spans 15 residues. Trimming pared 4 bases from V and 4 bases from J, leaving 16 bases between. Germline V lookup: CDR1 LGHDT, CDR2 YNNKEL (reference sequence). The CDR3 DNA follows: TGTGCCAGCAGCCTCCGACCTCGGAGGGGCACTGAAGCTTTCTTT. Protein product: CASSLRPRRGTEAFF.

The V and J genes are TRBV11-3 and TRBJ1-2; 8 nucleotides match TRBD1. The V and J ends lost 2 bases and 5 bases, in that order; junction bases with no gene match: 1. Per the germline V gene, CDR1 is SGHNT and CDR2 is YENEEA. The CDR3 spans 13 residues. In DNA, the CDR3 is TGTGCCAGCAGCTTAACAGGGGGATATGGCTACACCTTC. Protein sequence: CASSLTGGYGYTF.

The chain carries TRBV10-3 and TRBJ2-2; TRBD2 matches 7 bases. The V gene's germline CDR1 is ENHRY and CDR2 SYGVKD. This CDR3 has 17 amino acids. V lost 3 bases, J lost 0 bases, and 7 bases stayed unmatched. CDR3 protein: CAISDSGVIANTGELFF. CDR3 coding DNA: TGTGCCATCAGTGACAGCGGGGTAATCGCGAACACCGGGGAGCTGTTTTTT.

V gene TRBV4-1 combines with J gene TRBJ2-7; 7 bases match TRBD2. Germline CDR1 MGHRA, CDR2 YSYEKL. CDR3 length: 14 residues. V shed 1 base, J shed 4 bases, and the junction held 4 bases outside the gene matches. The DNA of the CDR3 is TGCGCCAGCAGCCAAGCTAGCGGAGTATACGAGCAGTACTTC. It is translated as CASSQASGVYEQYF.

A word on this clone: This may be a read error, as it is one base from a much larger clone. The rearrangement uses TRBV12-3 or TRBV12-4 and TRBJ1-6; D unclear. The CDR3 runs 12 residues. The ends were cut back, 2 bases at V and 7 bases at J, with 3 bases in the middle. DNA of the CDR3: TGTGCCAGCAGTTTACAGAATTCACCCCTCCACTTT. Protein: CASSLQNSPLHF.

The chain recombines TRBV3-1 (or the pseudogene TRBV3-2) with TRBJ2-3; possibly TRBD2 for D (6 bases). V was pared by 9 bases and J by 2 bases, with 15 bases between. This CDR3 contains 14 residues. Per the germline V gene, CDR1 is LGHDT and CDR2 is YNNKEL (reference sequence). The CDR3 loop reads CASGGTSTTDTQYF. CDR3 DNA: TGTGCCAGTGGGGGGACTTCTACCACAGATACGCAGTATTTT.

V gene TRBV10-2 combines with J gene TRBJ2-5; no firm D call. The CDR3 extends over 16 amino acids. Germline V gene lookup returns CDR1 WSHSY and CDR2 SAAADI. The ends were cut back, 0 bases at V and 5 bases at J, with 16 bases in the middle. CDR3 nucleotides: TGCGCCAGCAGTGAGTCGATATCAGTCCCGTTGGAGACCCAGTACTTC. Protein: CASSESISVPLETQYF.

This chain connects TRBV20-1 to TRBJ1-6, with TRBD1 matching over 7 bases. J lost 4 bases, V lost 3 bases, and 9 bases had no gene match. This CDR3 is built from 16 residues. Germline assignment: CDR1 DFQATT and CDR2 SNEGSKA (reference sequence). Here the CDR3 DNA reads TGCAGTGCTAGTCGGGACAGTAGGGGGTATAATTCACCCCTCCACTTT. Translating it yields CSASRDSRGYNSPLHF.

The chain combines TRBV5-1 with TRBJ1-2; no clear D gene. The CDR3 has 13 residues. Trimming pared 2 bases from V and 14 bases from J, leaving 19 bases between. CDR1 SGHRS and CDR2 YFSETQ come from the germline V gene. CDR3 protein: CASSFTGELLGTF. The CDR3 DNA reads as TGCGCCAGCAGCTTTACCGGGGAATTGCTGGGGACCTTC.

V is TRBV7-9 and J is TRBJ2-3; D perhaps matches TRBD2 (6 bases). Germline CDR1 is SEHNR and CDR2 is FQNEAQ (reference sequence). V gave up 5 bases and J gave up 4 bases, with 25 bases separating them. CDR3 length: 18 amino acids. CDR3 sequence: CASSPGRDRLGSPDTQYF. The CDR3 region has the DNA TGTGCCAGCAGCCCCGGGCGGGACCGCCTTGGGAGCCCAGATACGCAGTATTTT.

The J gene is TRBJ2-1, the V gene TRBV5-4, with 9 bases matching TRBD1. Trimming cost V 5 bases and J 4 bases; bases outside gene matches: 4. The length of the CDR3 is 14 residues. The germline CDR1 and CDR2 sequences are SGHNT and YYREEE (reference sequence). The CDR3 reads CASRRTGEYNEQFF. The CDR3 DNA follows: TGTGCCAGCAGAAGGACAGGGGAATACAATGAGCAGTTCTTC.

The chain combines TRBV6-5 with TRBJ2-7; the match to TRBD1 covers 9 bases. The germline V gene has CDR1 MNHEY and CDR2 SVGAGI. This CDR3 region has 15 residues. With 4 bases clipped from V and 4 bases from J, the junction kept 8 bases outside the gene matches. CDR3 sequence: CASSSGDRAIYEQYF. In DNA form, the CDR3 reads TGTGCCAGCAGTTCAGGGGACAGGGCTATTTACGAGCAGTACTTC.

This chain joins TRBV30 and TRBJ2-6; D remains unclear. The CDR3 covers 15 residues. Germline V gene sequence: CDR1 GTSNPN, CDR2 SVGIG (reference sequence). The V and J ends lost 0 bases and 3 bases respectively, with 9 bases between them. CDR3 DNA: TGTGCCTGGAGTGTACGCGATGGTGGGGCCAACGTCCTGACTTTC. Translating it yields CAWSVRDGGANVLTF.

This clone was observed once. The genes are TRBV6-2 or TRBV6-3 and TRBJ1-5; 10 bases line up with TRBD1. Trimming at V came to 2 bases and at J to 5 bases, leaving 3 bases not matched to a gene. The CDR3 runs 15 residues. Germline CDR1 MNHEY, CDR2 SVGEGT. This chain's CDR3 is CASSYEGTGDQPQHF. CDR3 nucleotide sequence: TGTGCCAGCAGTTACGAGGGGACAGGGGATCAGCCCCAGCATTTT.

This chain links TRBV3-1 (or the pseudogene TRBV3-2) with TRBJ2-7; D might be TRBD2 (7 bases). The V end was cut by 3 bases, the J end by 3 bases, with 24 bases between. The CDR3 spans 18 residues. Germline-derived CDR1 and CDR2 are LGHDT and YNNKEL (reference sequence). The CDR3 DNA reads TGTGCCAGCAGCCATTCGGCGGGGGCCCCCCCGCGAGGCTACGAGCAGTACTTC. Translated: CASSHSAGAPPRGYEQYF.

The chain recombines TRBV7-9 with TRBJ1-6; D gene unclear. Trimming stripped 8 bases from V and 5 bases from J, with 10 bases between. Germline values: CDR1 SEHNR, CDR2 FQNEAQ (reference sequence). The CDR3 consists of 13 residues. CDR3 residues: CASAARDNSPLHF. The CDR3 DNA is TGTGCCAGCGCGGCACGGGATAATTCACCCCTCCACTTT.

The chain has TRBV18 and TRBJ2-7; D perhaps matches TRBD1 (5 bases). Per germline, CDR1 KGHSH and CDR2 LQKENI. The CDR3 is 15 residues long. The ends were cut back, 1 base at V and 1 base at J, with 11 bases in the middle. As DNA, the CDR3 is TGTGCCAGCTCACCACGGATGGACACTTCCTACGAGCAGTACTTC. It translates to CASSPRMDTSYEQYF.

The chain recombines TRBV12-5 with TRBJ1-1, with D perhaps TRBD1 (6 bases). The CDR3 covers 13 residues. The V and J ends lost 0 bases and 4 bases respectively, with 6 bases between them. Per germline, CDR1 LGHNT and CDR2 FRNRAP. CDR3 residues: CASGLVQGTEAFF. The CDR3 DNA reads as TGTGCTAGTGGTTTGGTACAGGGCACTGAAGCTTTCTTT. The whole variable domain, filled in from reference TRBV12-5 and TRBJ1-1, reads DARVTQTPRHKVTEMGQEVTMRCQPILGHNTVFWYRQTMMQGLELLAYFRNRAPLDDSGMPKDRFSAEMPDATLATLKIQPSEPRDSAVYFCASGLVQGTEAFFGQGTRLTVV.

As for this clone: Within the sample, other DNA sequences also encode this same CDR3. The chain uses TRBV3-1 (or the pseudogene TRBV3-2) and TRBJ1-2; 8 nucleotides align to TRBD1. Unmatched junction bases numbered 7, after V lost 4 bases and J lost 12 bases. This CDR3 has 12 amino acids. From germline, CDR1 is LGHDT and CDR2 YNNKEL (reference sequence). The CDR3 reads CASSLQGAGNTF. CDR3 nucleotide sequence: TGTGCCAGCAGCCTGCAGGGGGCCGGGAACACCTTC.

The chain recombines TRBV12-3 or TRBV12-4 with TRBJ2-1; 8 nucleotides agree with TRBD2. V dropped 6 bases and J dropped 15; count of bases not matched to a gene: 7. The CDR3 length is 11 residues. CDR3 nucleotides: TGTGCCAGCAGCCAAGGGACTAGGAGGTTCTTC. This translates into CASSQGTRRFF.

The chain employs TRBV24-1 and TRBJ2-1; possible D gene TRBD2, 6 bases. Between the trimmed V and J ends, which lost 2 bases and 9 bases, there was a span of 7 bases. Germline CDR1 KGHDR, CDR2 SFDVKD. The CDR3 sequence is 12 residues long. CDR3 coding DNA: TGTGCCACCAGTGATTGGGGAGGTGAGCAGTTCTTC. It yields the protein CATSDWGGEQFF.

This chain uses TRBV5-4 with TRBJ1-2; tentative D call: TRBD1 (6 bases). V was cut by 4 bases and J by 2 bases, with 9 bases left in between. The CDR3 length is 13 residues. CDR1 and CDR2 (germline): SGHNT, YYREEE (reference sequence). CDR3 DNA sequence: TGTGCCAGCAGCCGGGACAACAACTATGGCTACACCTTC. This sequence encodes CASSRDNNYGYTF. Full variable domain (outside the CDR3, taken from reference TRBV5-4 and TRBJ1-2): ETGVTQSPTHLIKTRGQQVTLRCSSQSGHNTVSWYQQALGQGPQFIFQYYREEENGRGNFPPRFSGLQFPNYSSELNVNALELDDSALYLCASSRDNNYGYTFGSGTRLTVV.

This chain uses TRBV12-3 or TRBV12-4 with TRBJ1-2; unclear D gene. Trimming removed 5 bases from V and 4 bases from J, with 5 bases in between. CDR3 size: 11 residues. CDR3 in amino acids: CASSDFYGYTF. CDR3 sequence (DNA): TGTGCCAGCAGTGACTTCTATGGCTACACCTTC.

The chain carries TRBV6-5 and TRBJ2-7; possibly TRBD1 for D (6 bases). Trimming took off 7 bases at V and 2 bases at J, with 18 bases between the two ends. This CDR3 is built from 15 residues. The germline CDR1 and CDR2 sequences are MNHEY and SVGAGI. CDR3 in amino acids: CASTLIPGQTYEQYF. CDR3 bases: TGTGCCAGCACACTAATACCGGGACAAACCTACGAGCAGTACTTC.

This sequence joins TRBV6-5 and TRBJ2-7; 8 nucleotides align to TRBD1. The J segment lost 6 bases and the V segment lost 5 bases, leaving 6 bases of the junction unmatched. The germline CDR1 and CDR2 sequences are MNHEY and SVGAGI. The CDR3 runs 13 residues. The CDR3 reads CASSPDRVLEQYF. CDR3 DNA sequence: TGTGCCAGCAGTCCGGACAGGGTACTCGAGCAGTACTTC.